This T cell receptor (beta chain) comes out of a study of blood T cell repertoires in COVID-19. About the study: COVID-19 samples from acute and convalescent phases originated in the United States, Italy and Spain. The cDNA or gDNA used as material had been derived from T cells, B-cell-depleted T cells, or PBMCs.

As processed by the authors: For nucleated cells, counts were estimated from reference gene primer amplification. Produced via immunoSEQ multiplex PCR; TCRdb's table is partial and in-frame only. The DNA gave D and trimming, while V, J and clone size come from that table. The repertoire holds about 150,000 clones, with around 87% as singletons. Per the germline V gene, CDR1 is LNHDA and CDR2 is SQIVND (reference sequence). Trimming stripped 4 bases from V and 4 bases from J, with 10 bases between. The CDR3 consists of 14 residues. The V and J genes are TRBV19 and TRBJ1-4; D is possibly TRBD1 (5 bases). This TCR derives from a woman aged 60-70 years with active or convalescent COVID-19. Material: peripheral blood. CDR3 DNA: TGTGCCAGTAGTACCCAGGGTGGTAATGAAAAACTGTTTTTT. It codes for CASSTQGGNEKLFF.